The sequence of this TCR beta chain was determined in a study of shared clonotypes between healthy human individuals. This table comes from immunoSEQ multiplex PCR, and its TCRdb copy is limited to in-frame clones, with some not included. The repertoire holds about 2.4 million clones, with 80% to 95% as singletons. Germline CDR1 SGHKS, CDR2 YYEKEE (reference sequence). There are 15 residues in the CDR3. Trimming left V 3 bases short and J 1 base short, with 13 bases between. Sequencing was carried out using naive CD4+ T cells from PBMCs. The sample's subset: CD45RA+ positively selected. The chain combines TRBV5-5 with TRBJ1-1; the D gene is possibly TRBD1 (6 bases). The TCR sequence derives from a man aged 18 to 29 in good health. Some clones in this sample may be carry-over from other donors' samples. The DNA of the CDR3 is TGTGCCAGCAGCTCCTTGACAGGACGGAACACTGAAGCTTTCTTT. Its protein is CASSSLTGRNTEAFF. Combining the CDR3 with reference TRBV5-5 and TRBJ1-1 gives the whole variable domain DAGVTQSPTHLIKTRGQQVTLRCSPISGHKSVSWYQQVLGQGPQFIFQYYEKEERGRGNFPDRFSARQFPNYSSELNVNALLLGDSALYLCASSSLTGRNTEAFFGQGTRLTVV.